This section outlines one T cell receptor (beta chain) sequence together with its context. Preparation of the TCRbeta library was carried out with unique molecular identifiers. TCRdb processed the PCR reads anew with MiXCR; each CDR3 protein has one entry. The data contain roughly 500,000 distinct CDR3 sequences, approximately 32% of them singletons. These data are taken from a study of T-cell reconstitution after alpha-beta-depleted transplantation in children. The sequencing used PBMCs from the stem cell graft donor, collected from the stem cell graft. The clonotype originates from a human donor who donated a stem cell graft to a child with aplastic anemia.

For the CDR3, the DNA is TGCAGTGCTAGTCGTCAGCGCGTGGGGGACACCATATATTTT. This encodes CSASRQRVGDTIYF. The chain couples TRBV20-1 to TRBJ1-3, with TRBD1 as a possible D gene (5 bases). Germline CDR1 is DFQATT and CDR2 is SNEGSKA (reference sequence). The CDR3 is made up of 14 amino acids. The V and J ends lost 3 bases and 8 bases respectively, with 17 bases between them.